The source of this TCR beta chain is a study of brain T cells in children with intractable seizures. Pre-surgery treatment included at least one anti-epileptic drug. The CDR3 has 18 amino acids. After removal of 5 bases from V and 0 bases from J, the junction contained 12 bases not matched to a gene. Germline loops: CDR1 PRHDT, CDR2 FYEKMQ (reference sequence). Sequenced by immunoSEQ multiplex PCR; TCRdb stores in-frame clones only, minus some. The profile shows 65,000 to 85,000 clones, more than 85% of them singletons. The clonotype originates from a boy in the first two years of life with tuberous sclerosis and intractable seizures. The chain has TRBV13 and TRBJ2-1, with TRBD1 matching over 8 bases. Sequencing was performed on peripheral blood, taken at surgery. The CDR3 bases are TGTGCCAGCAGCCCGCGGGTGGACAGGGAGGACTCCTACAATGAGCAGTTCTTC. Translation gives CASSPRVDREDSYNEQFF. The full variable domain, in which reference TRBV13 and TRBJ2-1 provide the parts outside the CDR3, is AAGVIQSPRHLIKEKRETATLKCYPIPRHDTVYWYQQGPGQDPQFLISFYEKMQSDKGSIPDRFSAQQFSDYHSELNMSSLELGDSALYFCASSPRVDREDSYNEQFFGPGTRLTVL.